This passage covers 23 T cell receptor gamma chains from one sample sequenced in a study of γδ T cells in repeated Plasmodium falciparum infection. TCRdb applied CATT to the multiplex PCR reads for clone calling. The table includes 25,000 to 30,000 gamma-chain clones, around 2.9% detected once. Bulk repertoires came from Vgamma9/Vdelta2+ or Vdelta2-negative gammadelta T cells flow-sorted from PBMC. Material: gamma-delta T cells from blood. All receptors derive from a pool of human donors (malaria-infected and uninfected, not separated).

This clone was detected ten times or more. TCRdb attributes to this sequence the protein of a much larger clone, which differs from the DNA translation at residue 5; a read error is likely, and the protein displayed is translated from the DNA. The V and J genes are TRGV9 and TRGJ1 or TRGJ2. Germline matching of the DNA provided the J gene here, since TCRdb leaves it blank. The CDR3 runs 15 residues. V dropped 6 bases and J dropped 5; count of bases not matched to a gene: 16. Germline CDR1 reads GITISATS; CDR2 reads ISYDGTV (reference sequence). DNA for the CDR3: TGTGCCTTGTGGAACCGCCTGCAAGGGAATTATAAGAAACTCTTT. Encoded protein: CALWNRLQGNYKKLF.

With regard to this clone: The protein recorded in TCRdb matches a much larger clone and deviates from this DNA's translation at residue 12, suggesting a read error; the protein here is obtained by translating the DNA. For the V gene the call is TRGV4; the J gene has no call. The length of the CDR3 is 14 residues. From germline, CDR1 is EGSTGY and CDR2 YDSYTSSV. The chain's CDR3 is CATWDGRVDYKELF. The CDR3 nucleotides read TGTGCCACCTGGGATGGGCGAGTCGATTATAAGGAACTCTTT.

For this clone: TCRdb records a much larger clone's protein for this DNA, with a difference at residue 11 that likely arises from a read error; the protein given is the translation of the DNA. Other DNA sequences in the sample encode the same CDR3. This chain's CDR3 is CATWDAYVKGLQLF. The CDR3, as DNA: TGTGCCACCTGGGACGCATACGTTAAAGGCTTACAGCTCTTT. The V gene call reads TRGV2; no J gene was called. The CDR3 loop spans 14 amino acids. Germline assignment: CDR1 EGSNGY and CDR2 YDSYNSKV.

This clone has ten or more counts. With a far larger clone one base away, a read error is the likely cause. Other DNA sequences in the same sample also yield this CDR3. The chain carries TRGV2 and TRGJ1 or TRGJ2. Unmatched junction bases numbered 3, after V lost 1 base and J lost 3 bases. The CDR3 covers 13 residues. Per the germline V gene, CDR1 is EGSNGY and CDR2 is YDSYNSKV. The CDR3 region is CATWDGPYYKKLF. CDR3 DNA sequence: TGTGCCACCTGGGACGGCCCTTATTATAAGAAACTCTTT.

In regard to this clone: A read error is likely here: a far larger clone is one base away. The sample holds other DNA sequences that translate to the same CDR3. This chain joins TRGV9 and TRGJP. As TCRdb names no J gene, one was assigned here on the basis of a DNA match to germline. Germline V CDR1 and CDR2: GITISATS, ISYDGTV (reference sequence). This CDR3 is built from 18 residues. CDR3 residues: CALWEVIRQELGKKIKVF. CDR3 DNA: TGTGCCTTATGGGAGGTTATTCGGCAAGAGTTGGGCAAAAAAATCAAGGTATTT.

In this sample, this clone turned up many times. The protein held in TCRdb is that of a much larger clone and does not match this DNA's translation at residue 3, likely because of a read error; the protein shown is translated from the DNA. Other nucleotide sequences from this sample produce the same CDR3. This rearrangement joins TRGV8 to TRGJ1 or TRGJ2. The J gene was missing in TCRdb and was found by matching the end of the DNA to germline. The CDR3 runs to 13 residues. Germline V lookup: CDR1 VENAVY, CDR2 YDSYNSRV. The CDR3 loop is CAAWDRYYYKKLF. CDR3 bases: TGTGCCGCCTGGGACCGCTATTATTATAAGAAACTCTTT.

This clone occurred a few times. It differs at one base from a far larger clone, so likely a read error. The DNA is omitted, as the CDR3 cannot be located on it reliably, and the CDR3 follows TCRdb's listing. In the same sample, other DNA sequences code for this CDR3. The chain's CDR3 is CALWEVQTIIIRNSLAVEQHLLSQVSIGRIQHF. The V gene is TRGV9; the J gene was not called. Germline CDR1 and CDR2: GITISATS and ISYDGTV (reference sequence). The CDR3 comprises 33 residues, both ends counted.

The table lists this clone with a few counts. A far larger clone lies a single base away; this is likely a read error. No DNA is shown, since the ends of the CDR3 on it are uncertain; the CDR3 is the one TCRdb lists. For the V gene the call is TRGV9; the J gene has no call. Inclusive of both ends, the CDR3 amounts to 29 amino acids. Germline CDR1 is GITISATS and CDR2 is ISYDGTV (reference sequence). The CDR3 reads CAPCSIIRNSLAVEQHLLSQVSIGGIQHF.

This clone was seen only a few times. TCRdb lists the protein of a much larger clone for this DNA, which differs at residue 7, so this is likely a read error; the protein given here is translated from the DNA itself. The rearrangement links TRGV3 to TRGJ1 or TRGJ2. The J gene, missing from TCRdb, was assigned here through DNA to germline matching. The length of the CDR3 is 11 residues. Trimming cost V 5 bases and J 8 bases; bases outside gene matches: 6. Germline CDR1 and CDR2: VTNTFY and YDVSTARD (reference sequence). The DNA of the CDR3 is TGTGCCACCTGGGGAGATCATAAGAAACTCTTT. Translated: CATWGDHKKLF.

In this sample, this clone turned up many times. A read error is likely here: a far larger clone is one base away. The V and J genes are TRGV4 and TRGJ1 or TRGJ2. Per germline, CDR1 EGSTGY and CDR2 YDSYTSSV. The CDR3 is 10 amino acids. V dropped 4 bases and J dropped 9; count of bases not matched to a gene: 3. The CDR3 protein is CATWERKKLF. The DNA for the CDR3 is TGTGCCACCTGGGAGCGTAAGAAACTCTTT.

To note about this clone: The protein in TCRdb stems from a much larger clone and differs at residue 8 from this DNA's translation, likely a read error; here the protein is translated from the DNA. This chain links TRGV9 with TRGJP. The J gene was not available in TCRdb and was assigned here by matching the DNA to germline segments. Germline CDR1 is GITISATS and CDR2 is ISYDGTV (reference sequence). The CDR3 is 17 residues long. J gave up 5 bases and V 2 bases, and 6 bases lay outside the gene matches. The CDR3 protein is CALWEAQEELGKKIKVF. CDR3 sequence (DNA): TGTGCCTTGTGGGAGGCACAAGAAGAGTTGGGCAAAAAAATCAAGGTATTT.

This clone has at least ten counts. This likely came from a read error, as a far larger clone is one base away. The DNA is omitted, as the CDR3 cannot be located on it reliably, and the CDR3 follows TCRdb's listing. Different DNA sequences within this sample yield the same CDR3. With the J gene uncalled, the V gene is TRGV9. Per the germline V gene, CDR1 is GITISATS and CDR2 is ISYDGTV (reference sequence). The length of the CDR3 is 31 amino acids, counting both ends. The CDR3 reads CALWEAIIIRNSLAVEQHLLSQVSIGRIQHF.

This clone was observed many times. A far larger clone is one nucleotide away, so this likely arose from a read error. The identical CDR3 is also encoded by other nucleotide sequences in the sample. For the V gene the call is TRGV9; the J gene has no call. Germline CDR1 GITISATS, CDR2 ISYDGTV (reference sequence). The CDR3 totals 11 residues. The CDR3 reads CALWEGRIKTF. The DNA of the CDR3 is TGTGCCTTGTGGGAGGGTCGGATCAAGACGTTC.

At least ten counts were recorded for this clone. The chain uses TRGV5 and TRGJ1 or TRGJ2. This CDR3 has 11 amino acids. Germline-derived CDR1 and CDR2 are VINAFY and YDVSNSKD. V lost 2 bases to trimming and J lost 9 bases; unmatched junction nucleotides: 4. CDR3 nucleotides: TGTGCCACCTGGGACATATTTAAGAAACTCTTT. Translation gives CATWDIFKKLF.

A remark on this clone: TCRdb's entry gives the protein of a much larger clone, which mismatches this DNA's translation at residue 9, likely from a read error; the protein reported here is translated from the DNA. This rearrangement joins TRGV9 to TRGJ1 or TRGJ2. TCRdb carries no J gene annotation; the J gene was assigned here by matching the DNA with germline. The CDR3 length is 15 residues. Trimming removed 0 bases from V and 2 bases from J; junction bases left unmatched: 7. In germline, CDR1 is GITISATS, CDR2 ISYDGTV (reference sequence). The CDR3 reads CALWEVQKDYYKKLF. The DNA of the CDR3 is TGTGCCTTGTGGGAGGTGCAGAAAGATTATTATAAGAAACTCTTT.

V usage is TRGV4 and J usage is TRGJ1 or TRGJ2. TCRdb is silent on the J gene; assignment here came from matching the DNA to germline. The CDR3 is 17 residues long. With 4 bases clipped from V and 0 bases from J, the junction kept 15 bases outside the gene matches. Germline CDR1 and CDR2: EGSTGY and YDSYTSSV. The CDR3 is CATWDGPVCWNYYKKLF. The CDR3 coding sequence is TGTGCCACCTGGGACGGGCCAGTGTGTTGGAATTATTATAAGAAACTCTTT.

Ten or more counts support this clone. This chain connects TRGV8 to TRGJ1 or TRGJ2. The junction had 4 bases not matched to a gene; V was cut back by 5 bases and J by 0 bases. The CDR3 length is 13 residues. CDR1 and CDR2 (germline): VENAVY, YDSYNSRV. The CDR3 protein is CATWGLNYYKKLF. The CDR3, as DNA: TGTGCCACCTGGGGCTTGAATTATTATAAGAAACTCTTT.

This clone was recorded many times. This rearrangement joins TRGV3 to TRGJ1 or TRGJ2. TCRdb gives no J gene; it was assigned here by matching the DNA to germline. The CDR3 spans 10 residues. With V trimmed by 6 bases and J by 12 bases, 8 bases remained unmatched. Germline CDR1 and CDR2: VTNTFY and YDVSTARD (reference sequence). The CDR3 region is CATWFGRKLF. In DNA, the CDR3 is TGTGCCACCTGGTTCGGGAGGAAACTCTTT.

The table lists this clone with many counts. TCRdb has a much larger clone's protein, which differs at residue 12 from the translation of this DNA, likely because of a read error; what is shown is the protein translated from the DNA. This chain links TRGV9 with TRGJ1 or TRGJ2. Germline values: CDR1 GITISATS, CDR2 ISYDGTV (reference sequence). The CDR3 covers 14 residues. DNA of the CDR3: TGTGCCTTGTGGGAGGTCCCGAATTATTATAAGGAACTCTTT. Translating it yields CALWEVPNYYKELF.

This clone has ten or more counts. This likely traces to a read error, being one base from a far larger clone. At the DNA level, this CDR3 is encoded by other sequences in the same sample as well. The chain couples TRGV9 to TRGJP. Germline CDR1 is GITISATS and CDR2 is ISYDGTV (reference sequence). CDR3 length: 16 amino acids. V shed 6 bases and J 7 bases; nucleotides not matched to a gene: 9. The CDR3 nucleotides are TGTGCCTTGTGGAGAAGTCAGGAGTTGGGCAAAAAAATCAAGGTATTT. It yields the protein CALWRSQELGKKIKVF.

This clone was detected only a few times. TCRdb's listed protein matches a much larger clone and diverges from this DNA's translation at residue 13, likely through a read error; the protein shown comes from the DNA. The V gene is given as TRGV2, and no J gene call is available. This CDR3 comprises 15 residues. Germline V lookup: CDR1 EGSNGY, CDR2 YDSYNSKV. CDR3 in amino acids: CATWDGPPNYYKELF. The CDR3 DNA is TGTGCCACCTGGGACGGGCCCCCGAATTATTATAAGGAACTCTTT.

This clone has at least ten counts. J is TRGJ1 or TRGJ2 and V is TRGV5. The J gene was not available in TCRdb and was assigned here by matching the DNA to germline segments. This CDR3 is built from 13 residues. The germline V gene has CDR1 VINAFY and CDR2 YDVSNSKD. V lost 3 bases, J lost 9 bases, and 11 bases stayed unmatched. The CDR3 protein is CATWDPNGCKKLF. In nucleotides, the CDR3 is TGTGCCACCTGGGACCCAAACGGATGTAAGAAACTCTTT.

A note on this clone: The protein TCRdb lists belongs to a much larger clone and differs from this DNA's translation at residue 7, which points to a read error; the protein shown is made from the DNA. The chain recombines TRGV4 with TRGJ1 or TRGJ2. TCRdb is silent on the J gene; assignment here came from matching the DNA to germline. In germline, CDR1 is EGSTGY, CDR2 YDSYTSSV. The CDR3 covers 11 residues. Trimming cost V 1 base and J 11 bases; bases outside gene matches: 5. The DNA of the CDR3 is TGTGCCACCTGGGATGGTTCCGAGAAACTCTTT. This sequence encodes CATWDGSEKLF.